The rows below give T cell receptor beta chains drawn from one sample of a study of spatial heterogeneity in lung cancer. TCRdb used MiXCR to reprocess the 5' RACE reads, holding one entry per CDR3 protein. The table has some 7,500 distinct CDR3 sequences, about 8.3% seen once; the top ten hold approximately 45%. The sequencing used PBMCs, collected at surgery. Every receptor here comes from a male donor with early-stage non-small cell lung cancer. Both conserved end residues are part of each CDR3. A D gene is named only where the DNA matches it firmly. The size field is filled for only some rows; it gives once, few, many or a size class.

J | V | size | D | CDR3 | DNA
TRBJ2-2 | TRBV9 | many | TRBD2 | CASSVGLSNTGELFF | TGTGCCAGCAGCGTGGGACTATCGAACACCGGGGAGCTGTTTTTT
TRBJ2-3 | TRBV6-2/TRBV6-3 | many | TRBD2 | CASTTTSGSTDTQYF | TGTGCCAGCACCACGACTAGCGGGAGCACAGATACGCAGTATTTT
TRBJ2-3 | TRBV7-9 | many | NA | CASSLEFWQGGPVSTDTQYF | TGTGCCAGCAGCTTAGAGTTTTGGCAGGGGGGACCCGTAAGCACAGATACGCAGTATTTT
TRBJ2-1 | TRBV7-3 | many | TRBD2 | CASSLSPAGVSNEQFF | TGTGCCAGCAGCTTATCCCCAGCGGGAGTCAGCAATGAGCAGTTCTTC
TRBJ1-5 | TRBV28 | many | TRBD1 | CASSPPGQGVAQPQHF | TGTGCCAGCAGTCCGCCTGGGCAGGGGGTAGCTCAGCCCCAGCATTTT
TRBJ2-5 | TRBV19 | many | TRBD2 | CASSIVLAGIETQYF | TGTGCCAGTAGTATAGTGCTAGCGGGAATAGAGACCCAGTACTTC
TRBJ2-7 | TRBV5-4 | NA | NA | CASSLAVSGSYEQYF | TGTGCCAGCAGCTTGGCAGTCTCAGGTTCCTACGAGCAGTACTTC
TRBJ2-1 | TRBV4-3 | many | TRBD2 | CASSQIAGANYNEQFF | TGCGCCAGCAGCCAGATAGCGGGAGCGAACTACAATGAGCAGTTCTTC
TRBJ2-5 | TRBV28 | many | NA | CASSWVERDQETQYF | TGTGCCAGCAGTTGGGTAGAACGGGACCAAGAGACCCAGTACTTC
TRBJ1-5 | TRBV27 | many | NA | CASSLQGWQPQHF | TGTGCCAGCAGTTTACAGGGGTGGCAGCCCCAGCATTTT
TRBJ2-2 | TRBV5-1 | few | NA | CATQPGGPDTGELFF | TGCGCCACCCAACCTGGGGGGCCCGACACCGGGGAGCTGTTTTTT
TRBJ2-3 | TRBV5-1 | many | NA | CASSLADRRTDTQYF | TGCGCCAGCAGCTTGGCTGACAGACGCACAGATACGCAGTATTTT
TRBJ2-7 | TRBV29-1 | medium-sized | NA | CSVRRGLSHEQYF | TGCAGCGTTCGGCGGGGACTCTCTCACGAGCAGTACTTC
TRBJ1-5 | TRBV24-1 | many | NA | CATSALSSDQPQHF | TGTGCCACCAGTGCCTTATCTAGCGATCAGCCCCAGCATTTT
TRBJ1-2 | TRBV11-3 | many | NA | CASSFLGSGYTF | TGTGCCAGCAGCTTCCTCGGGTCTGGCTACACCTTC
TRBJ2-7 | TRBV6-6 | many | NA | CASSYTGAEQYF | TGTGCCAGCAGTTACACGGGGGCCGAGCAGTACTTC
TRBJ2-5 | TRBV28 | medium-sized | TRBD1 | CASSLGPYRGQQETQYF | TGTGCCAGCAGTTTAGGCCCCTACAGGGGCCAACAAGAGACCCAGTACTTC
TRBJ2-2 | TRBV6-5 | NA | NA | CASSGGQNTGELFF | TGTGCCAGCTCCGGAGGACAGAACACCGGGGAGCTGTTTTTT
TRBJ2-1 | TRBV27 | NA | NA | CASTGSYNEQFF | TGTGCCAGCACGGGCTCCTACAATGAGCAGTTCTTC
TRBJ1-1 | TRBV7-9 | few | NA | CASSSRGGIGNTEAFF | TGTGCCAGCAGCTCGAGGGGAGGGATCGGGAACACTGAAGCTTTCTTT
TRBJ2-7 | TRBV20-1 | many | TRBD2 | CSARARGRAVGEQYF | TGCAGTGCTAGAGCGCGCGGGAGGGCCGTTGGCGAGCAGTACTTC
TRBJ1-1 | TRBV19 | NA | NA | CASTVWAEAFF | TGTGCCAGTACGGTGTGGGCTGAAGCTTTCTTT